The TCR beta chain under discussion was sequenced for a study of T cell changes during pregnancy in multiple sclerosis. Germline V gene data show CDR1 as SGHDT and CDR2 as YYEEEE. Trimming removed 3 bases from V and 0 bases from J, with 9 bases in between. The CDR3 runs to 14 residues. The data were produced by immunoSEQ multiplex PCR, yet TCRdb's version contains in-frame clones alone and is incomplete. This table holds around 35,000 clones, 85% to 90% found once. This clone was counted a few times. The chain joins TRBV5-6 to TRBJ1-1, with a possible D match to TRBD1 (6 bases). This sequence was found in a female donor with multiple sclerosis, enrolled in a pregnancy study. Specimen: CD8+ T cells from peripheral blood mononuclear cells, collected after pregnancy. CDR3 protein: CASSYGQLNTEAFF. The CDR3 bases are TGTGCCAGCAGCTATGGACAGTTGAACACTGAAGCTTTCTTT.